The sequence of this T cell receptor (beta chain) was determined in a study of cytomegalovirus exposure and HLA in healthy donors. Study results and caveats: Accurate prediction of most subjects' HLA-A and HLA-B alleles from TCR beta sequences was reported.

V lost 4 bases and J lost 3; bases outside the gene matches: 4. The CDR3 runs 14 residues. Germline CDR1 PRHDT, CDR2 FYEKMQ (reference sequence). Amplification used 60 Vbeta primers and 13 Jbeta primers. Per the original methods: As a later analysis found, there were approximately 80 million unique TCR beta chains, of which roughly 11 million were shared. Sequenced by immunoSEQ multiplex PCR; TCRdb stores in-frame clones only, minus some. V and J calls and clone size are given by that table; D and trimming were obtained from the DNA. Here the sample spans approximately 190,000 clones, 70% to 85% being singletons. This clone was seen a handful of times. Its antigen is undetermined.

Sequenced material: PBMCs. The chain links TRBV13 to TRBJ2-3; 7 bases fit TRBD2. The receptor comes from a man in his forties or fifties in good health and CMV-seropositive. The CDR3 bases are TGTGCCAGCAGCTCCTCCGGGAGGACAGATACGCAGTATTTT. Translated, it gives CASSSSGRTDTQYF.